This passage covers 5 T cell receptor beta chains from one sample sequenced in a study of Ad26.COV2.S vaccination and SARS-CoV-2 variants. The repertoire was sequenced with immunoSEQ multiplex PCR; TCRdb's copy has only in-frame clones and lacks some. The table includes hundreds of thousands of clones, about 90% detected once. Treatment: 15 to 20 received Ad26.COV2.S at low or high dose, single or two shots; several received placebo; per-sample allocation not given. At day 63 after the first vaccine or placebo injection, samples were drawn. The sample was peripheral blood, taken in a trial of Ad26.COV2.S vaccine versus placebo. The receptors were gathered from a person aged 18-65 years who received the Ad26.COV2.S COVID-19 vaccine or a placebo.

Here the CDR3 reads CTSSHPLLWEPEAFF. The CDR3 nucleotides read TGCACCAGCAGCCACCCTTTATTGTGGGAGCCTGAAGCTTTCTTT. The chain couples TRBV1 to TRBJ1-1. TRBV1 is a known pseudogene. There are 15 residues in the CDR3.

The rearrangement links TRBV19 to TRBJ2-3; 7 positions match TRBD1. CDR1 is LNHDA and CDR2 is SQIVND in the germline V gene (reference sequence). Trimming took 6 bases from V and 3 from J; bases not matched to a gene: 9. The CDR3 contains 15 residues. DNA of the CDR3: TGTGCCAGTAGCCTAGACAGGGAAGCGACAGATACGCAGTATTTT. Amino acids: CASSLDREATDTQYF.

V is TRBV7-2 and J is TRBJ2-3, with 7 bases that match TRBD2. After removal of 1 base from V and 3 bases from J, the junction contained 4 bases not matched to a gene. Per the germline V gene, CDR1 is SGHTA and CDR2 is FQGNSA. This CDR3 comprises 15 residues. The CDR3 reads CASSLGGGRTDTQYF. CDR3 DNA sequence: TGTGCCAGCAGCTTAGGCGGGGGTCGGACAGATACGCAGTATTTT.

The rearrangement joins TRBV30 to TRBJ2-1, with D possibly TRBD1 on 5 matching bases. The V end was cut by 8 bases, the J end by 9 bases, with 20 bases between. Germline CDR1 and CDR2: GTSNPN and SVGIG (reference sequence). The CDR3 loop spans 13 amino acids. The CDR3 is CAGSGRLNGEQFF. The CDR3 nucleotides are TGTGCCGGCTCAGGGCGCTTAAATGGTGAGCAGTTCTTC. Based on the CDR3 plus reference TRBV30 and TRBJ2-1, the full variable domain is SQTIHQWPATLVQPVGSPLSLECTVEGTSNPNLYWYRQAAGRGLQLLFYSVGIGQISSEVPQNLSASRPQDRQFILSSKKLLLSDSGFYLCAGSGRLNGEQFFGPGTRLTVL.

The chain uses TRBV6-5 and TRBJ1-2; TRBD1 is a possible D gene (5 bases). The CDR3 consists of 14 residues. Deletions cut 6 bases from V and 6 bases from J, with 17 bases between. The germline gives CDR1 MNHEY, CDR2 SVGAGI. The CDR3 sequence is CASRGGDRLNGYTF. In DNA form, the CDR3 reads TGTGCCAGCAGGGGGGGTGACAGATTAAATGGCTACACCTTC.